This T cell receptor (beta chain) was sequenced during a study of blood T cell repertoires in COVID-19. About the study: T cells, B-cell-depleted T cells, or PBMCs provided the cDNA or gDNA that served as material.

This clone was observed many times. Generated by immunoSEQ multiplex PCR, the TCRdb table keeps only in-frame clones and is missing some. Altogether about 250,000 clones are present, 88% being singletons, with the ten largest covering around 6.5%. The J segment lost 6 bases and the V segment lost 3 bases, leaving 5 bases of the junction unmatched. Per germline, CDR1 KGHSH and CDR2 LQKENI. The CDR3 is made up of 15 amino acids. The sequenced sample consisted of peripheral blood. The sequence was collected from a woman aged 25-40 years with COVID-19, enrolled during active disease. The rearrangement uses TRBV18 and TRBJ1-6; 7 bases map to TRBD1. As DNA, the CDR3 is TGTGCCAGCTCACCGGGACAGCAAACTAATTCACCCCTCCACTTT. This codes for CASSPGQQTNSPLHF.